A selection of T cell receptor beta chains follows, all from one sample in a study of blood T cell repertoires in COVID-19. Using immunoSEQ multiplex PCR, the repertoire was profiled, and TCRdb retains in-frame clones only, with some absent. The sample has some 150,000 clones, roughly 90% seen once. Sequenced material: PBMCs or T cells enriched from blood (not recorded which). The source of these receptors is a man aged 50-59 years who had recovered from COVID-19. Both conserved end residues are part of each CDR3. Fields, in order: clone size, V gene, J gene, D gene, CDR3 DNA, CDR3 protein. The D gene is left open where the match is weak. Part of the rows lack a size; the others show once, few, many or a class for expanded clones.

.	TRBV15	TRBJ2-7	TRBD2	TGTGCCACCAGCAGAGGTAGCGGGAGCTCATACGAGCAGTACTTC	CATSRGSGSSYEQYF
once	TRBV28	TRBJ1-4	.	TGTGCCAGCAGAACCGCGGGGAGGCGTGCAACTAATGAAAAACTGTTTTTT	CASRTAGRRATNEKLFF
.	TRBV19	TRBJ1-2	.	TGTGCCAGTAGTACCCACCGGCAAGGAGGGGGCTACACCTTC	CASSTHRQGGGYTF
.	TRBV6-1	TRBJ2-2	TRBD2	TGTGCCAGCAGTGAACGTCTAGCGGGAGCTACCGGGGAGCTGTTTTTT	CASSERLAGATGELFF
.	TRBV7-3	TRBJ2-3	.	TGTGCCAGCAGCTTAAATCCGGGAGCCACAGATACGCAGTATTTT	CASSLNPGATDTQYF
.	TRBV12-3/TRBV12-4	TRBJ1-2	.	TGTGCCAGCAGTCTCGACAGATATGGCTACACCTTC	CASSLDRYGYTF
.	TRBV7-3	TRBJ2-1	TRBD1	TGTGCCAGCAGCCCGGCAGGGGGCCCCCAATTTAACAATGAGCAGTTCTTC	CASSPAGGPQFNNEQFF
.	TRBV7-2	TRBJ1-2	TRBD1	TGTGCCAGCAGCTCTCAGGGACAGCTATATGGCTACACCTTC	CASSSQGQLYGYTF
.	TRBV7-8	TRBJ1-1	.	TGTGCCAGCAGCTTTCTAGACGGCGCTGAAGCTTTCTTT	CASSFLDGAEAFF
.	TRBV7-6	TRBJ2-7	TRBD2	TGTGCCAGCAGCTCTCTGACTAGCGTTCGCGAGCAGTACTTC	CASSSLTSVREQYF
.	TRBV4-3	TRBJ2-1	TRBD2	TGCGCCAGCAGCCTTAGAACCGGGGGACTAGCGGGAGTTTATGAGCAGTTCTTC	CASSLRTGGLAGVYEQFF
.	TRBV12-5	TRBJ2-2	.	TGTGCTAGTGGTTCAGGGGCCGGGGAGCTGTTTTTT	CASGSGAGELFF
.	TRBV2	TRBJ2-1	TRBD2	TGTGCCACAAGCGGGAGGGGCGACAATGAGCAGTTCTTC	CATSGRGDNEQFF
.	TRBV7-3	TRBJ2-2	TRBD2	TGTGCCAGCAGCCCCTTTACAGCGGGAGTAGCCACCGGGGAGCTGTTTTTT	CASSPFTAGVATGELFF